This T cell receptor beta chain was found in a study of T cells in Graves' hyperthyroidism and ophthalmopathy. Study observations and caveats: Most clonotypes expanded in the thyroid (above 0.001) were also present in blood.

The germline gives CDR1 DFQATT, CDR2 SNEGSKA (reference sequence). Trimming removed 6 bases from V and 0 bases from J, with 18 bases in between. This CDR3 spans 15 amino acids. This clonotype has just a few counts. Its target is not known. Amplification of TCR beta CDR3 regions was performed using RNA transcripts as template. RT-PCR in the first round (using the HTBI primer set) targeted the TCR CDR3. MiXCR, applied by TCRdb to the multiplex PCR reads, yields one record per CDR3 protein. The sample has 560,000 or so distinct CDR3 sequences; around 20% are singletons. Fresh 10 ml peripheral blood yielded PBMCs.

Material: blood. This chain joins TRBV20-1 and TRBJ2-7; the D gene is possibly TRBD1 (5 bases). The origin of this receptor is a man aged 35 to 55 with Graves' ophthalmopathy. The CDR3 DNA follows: TGCAGTGCGCTCTTACCGGACACTTCCTCCTACGAGCAGTACTTC. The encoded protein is CSALLPDTSSYEQYF.